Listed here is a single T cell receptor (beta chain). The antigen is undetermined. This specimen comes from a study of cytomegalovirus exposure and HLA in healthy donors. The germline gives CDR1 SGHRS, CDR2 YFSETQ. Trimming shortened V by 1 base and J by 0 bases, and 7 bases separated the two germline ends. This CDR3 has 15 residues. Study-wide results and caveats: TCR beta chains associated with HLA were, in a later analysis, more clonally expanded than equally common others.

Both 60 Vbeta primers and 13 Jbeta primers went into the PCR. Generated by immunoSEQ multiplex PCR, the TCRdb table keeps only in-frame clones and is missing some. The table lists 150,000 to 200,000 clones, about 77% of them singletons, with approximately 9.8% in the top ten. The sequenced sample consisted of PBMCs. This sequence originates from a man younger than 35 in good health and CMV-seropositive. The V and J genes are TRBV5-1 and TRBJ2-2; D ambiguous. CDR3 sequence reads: CASSLNGANTGELFF. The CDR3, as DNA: TGCGCCAGCAGCTTGAATGGAGCGAACACCGGGGAGCTGTTTTTT. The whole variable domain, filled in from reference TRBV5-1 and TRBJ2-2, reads KAGVTQTPRYLIKTRGQQVTLSCSPISGHRSVSWYQQTPGQGLQFLFEYFSETQRNKGNFPGRFSGRQFSNSRSEMNVSTLELGDSALYLCASSLNGANTGELFFGEGSRLTVL.